This T cell receptor (beta chain) was documented in a study of T cell responses to AZD1222 COVID-19 vaccine (dated by TCRdb to about 2021). For context, the study as a whole: Because spike-specific TCR depth and breadth did not differ between the two schedules, AZD1222 recipients who got a second dose at roughly 4 weeks were pooled with those who got a second dose at roughly 12 weeks. A total of about 240 trial participants underwent TCR sequencing, of whom 200 to 220 received two doses of AZD1222 and some 26 received two doses of the MenACWY control vaccine. Trial participants were enrolled by age into subgroups of 18-55, 56-69 and 70-plus years, and roughly 150, 30 and 60 TCR-sequenced participants, respectively, were included in these subgroups. Study-wide findings and limitations: Most participants were white British and females outnumbered males, and the authors suggested that clonal diversity may have been underestimated. The 56-69-year group was small, and its depth increase did not reach significance, likely because of low power. The vaccine-associated CD4 TCRs covered the entire spike protein, and the dominant responses fell in regions 160-218 and 743-854. Only five or six AZD1222 recipients were SARS-CoV-2 seropositive at baseline, limiting conclusions about previously exposed vaccinees. Reportedly, almost half of the unique spike-specific TCRs recognized epitopes lying outside the regions that are mutated in the B.1.351 and B.1.1.7 variants. A significant rise in spike-specific TCR breadth and depth was observed after two AZD1222 doses relative to day 0 and relative to MenACWY recipients. Because no samples from the day 14 peak response were available, repertoires could be characterized only after the peak T cell response.

Comment on this clone: This receptor's antigen is unknown. Per-nucleotide qualities are absent, and no much larger clonotype sits a single base away.

The CDR3 regions of human TCRbeta chains were analyzed by immunosequencing. The authors' analysis ran thus. TCRs in the repertoires were compared against a reference library of SARS-CoV-2-specific TCRs that had been generated with the MIRA antigen-specificity platform. Breadth was defined as the fraction of unique TCRs that were SARS-CoV-2-associated. Depth was defined as the fraction of total T cells that were SARS-CoV-2-associated. Using the MIRA data, each spike-specific TCR was mapped to the spike region that the TCR reacts to and placed in a CD4 or CD8 class. Log10-transformed breadth and depth values were compared by one-way ANOVA with Sidak's multiple comparisons tests. The table was pulled from immuneACCESS by TCRdb, which kept in-frame rearrangements only. Such tables lose some clones; where checked, under half of the loss comes from unresolved V genes, and the rest has no known cause. V and J calls and clone size follow that table, whereas D and trimming were derived from the DNA. This sample has about 120,000 clones in its table, and 80% to 90% of those were observed once. The biggest ten clones account for approximately 8.8% of the sample.

V and J lose 5 bases and 8 bases, and a span of 25 bases separates them. Including cysteine and phenylalanine, the CDR3 has 17 amino acids. The sequence is cut down to CDR3 DNA, 51 bases in frame from base 1. For CDR1 and CDR2, the germline V gene (reference sequence) lists LNHDA and SQIVND. In the paper's terms, the time point label means: baseline before first vaccination. The vaccinee samples were drawn from two UK trials, COV001 and COV002, one of which was a single-blind randomized controlled phase 2/3 trial testing AZD1222 (ChAdOx1 nCoV-19) in healthy adults. For TCRbeta chain sequencing, PBMC samples were collected from trial participants at day 0 and at day 28 after the second dose.

The sequencing here drew on peripheral blood, taken on day 0 of AZD1222 vaccination. Rearrangement joined TRBV19 to TRBJ1-5, with a weak D call of TRBD1 (5 bases match). The receptor was derived from an adult in good health. The DNA sequence follows: TGTGCCAGTAGTCTTCCGACGGGGGGGGTAGTCGTCAAGCCCCAGCATTTT. Its protein reads: CASSLPTGGVVVKPQHF. Reference TRBV19 and TRBJ1-5 genes cover what lies past the CDR3, so the full variable domain is DGGITQSPKYLFRKEGQNVTLSCEQNLNHDAMYWYRQDPGQGLRLIYYSQIVNDFQKGDIAEGYSVSREKKESFPLTVTSAQKNPTAFYLCASSLPTGGVVVKPQHFGDGTRLSIL.